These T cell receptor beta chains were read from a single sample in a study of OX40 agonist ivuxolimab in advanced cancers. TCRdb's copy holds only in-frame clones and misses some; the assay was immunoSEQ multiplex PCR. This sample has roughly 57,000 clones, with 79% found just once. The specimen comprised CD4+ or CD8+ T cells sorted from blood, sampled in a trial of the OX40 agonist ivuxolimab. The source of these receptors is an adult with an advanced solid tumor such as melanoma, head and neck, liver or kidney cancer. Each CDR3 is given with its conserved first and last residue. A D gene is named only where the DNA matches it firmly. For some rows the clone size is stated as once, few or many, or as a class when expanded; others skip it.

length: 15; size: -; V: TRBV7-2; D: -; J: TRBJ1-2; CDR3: CASSLDSGGNYGYTF; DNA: TGTGCCAGCAGCTTAGATAGTGGAGGGAACTATGGCTACACCTTC
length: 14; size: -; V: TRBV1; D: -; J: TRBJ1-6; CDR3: CTSSPGQGYSPLHF; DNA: TGCACCAGCAGCCCGGGACAGGGATATTCACCCCTCCACTTT
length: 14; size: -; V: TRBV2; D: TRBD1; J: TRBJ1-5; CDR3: CATTRQGRNQPQHF; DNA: TGTGCCACCACGAGACAGGGGCGAAATCAGCCCCAGCATTTT
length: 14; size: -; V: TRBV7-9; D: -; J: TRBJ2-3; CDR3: CASSLSSDTDTQYF; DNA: TGTGCCAGCAGCTTATCGTCTGACACAGATACGCAGTATTTT
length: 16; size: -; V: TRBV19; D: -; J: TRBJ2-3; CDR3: CASSIMGRKSTDTQYF; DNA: TGTGCCAGTAGTATAATGGGCAGAAAGAGCACAGATACGCAGTATTTT
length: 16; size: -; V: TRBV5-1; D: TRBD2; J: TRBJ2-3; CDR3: CASSLGLEGRWNTQYF; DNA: TGCGCCAGCAGCTTAGGACTAGAGGGGCGTTGGAATACGCAGTATTTT
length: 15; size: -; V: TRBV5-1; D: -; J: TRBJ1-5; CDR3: CASRTGTASNQPQHF; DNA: TGCGCCAGCAGGACCGGGACGGCAAGCAATCAGCCCCAGCATTTT
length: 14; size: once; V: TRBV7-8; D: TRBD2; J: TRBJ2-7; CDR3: CASSLGAGEGEQYF; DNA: TGTGCCAGCAGCTTAGGTGCGGGAGAGGGCGAGCAGTACTTC
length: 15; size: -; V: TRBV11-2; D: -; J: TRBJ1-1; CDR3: CASSLESGMNTEAFF; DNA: TGTGCCAGCAGCTTAGAATCAGGGATGAACACTGAAGCTTTCTTT
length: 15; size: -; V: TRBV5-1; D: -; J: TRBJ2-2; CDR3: CASSFPTTNTGELFF; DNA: TGCGCCAGCAGCTTCCCAACCACGAACACCGGGGAGCTGTTTTTT
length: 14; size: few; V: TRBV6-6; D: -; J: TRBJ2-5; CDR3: CASSEGGSVVTQYF; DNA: TGTGCCAGCAGTGAGGGGGGGTCCGTGGTGACCCAGTACTTC
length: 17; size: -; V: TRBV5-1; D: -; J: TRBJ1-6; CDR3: CASSLGWGQGVGSPLHF; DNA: TGCGCCAGCAGCTTGGGTTGGGGTCAAGGTGTCGGCTCACCCCTCCACTTT
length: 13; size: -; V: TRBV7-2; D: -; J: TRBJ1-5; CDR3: CASSVQENQPQHF; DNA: TGTGCCAGCAGCGTACAGGAAAATCAGCCCCAGCATTTT
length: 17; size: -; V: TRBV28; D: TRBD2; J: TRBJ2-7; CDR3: CASSPIGTSGKRGEQYF; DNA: TGTGCCAGCAGTCCCATCGGGACTAGCGGGAAGAGGGGCGAGCAGTACTTC
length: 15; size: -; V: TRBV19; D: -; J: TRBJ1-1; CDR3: CASRWGRERNTEAFF; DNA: TGTGCCAGTAGGTGGGGCAGGGAGAGGAACACTGAAGCTTTCTTT
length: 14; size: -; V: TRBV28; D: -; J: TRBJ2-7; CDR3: CASSLGLALGEQYF; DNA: TGTGCCAGCAGTTTGGGTCTGGCTCTGGGGGAGCAGTACTTC
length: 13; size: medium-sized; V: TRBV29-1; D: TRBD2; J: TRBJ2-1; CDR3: CSVPRTSGIEQFF; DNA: TGCAGCGTCCCTAGGACTAGCGGGATTGAGCAGTTCTTC
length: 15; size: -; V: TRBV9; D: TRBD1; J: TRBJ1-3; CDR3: CASSRGQGTGNTIYF; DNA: TGTGCCAGCAGCCGGGGACAGGGCACTGGAAACACCATATATTTT
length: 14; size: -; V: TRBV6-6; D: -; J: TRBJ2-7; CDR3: CASHLSRANYEQYF; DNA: TGTGCCAGCCACCTCTCACGGGCGAACTACGAGCAGTACTTC
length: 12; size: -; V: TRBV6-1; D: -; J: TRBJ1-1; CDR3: CASKRGNTEAFF; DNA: TGTGCCAGCAAACGGGGAAACACTGAAGCTTTCTTT
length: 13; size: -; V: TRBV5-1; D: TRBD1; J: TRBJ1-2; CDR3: CASGGQGSYGYTF; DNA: TGCGCCAGCGGGGGACAGGGATCCTATGGCTACACCTTC
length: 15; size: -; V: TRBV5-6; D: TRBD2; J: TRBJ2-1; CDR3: CASNRLSGRSNEQFF; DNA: TGTGCCAGCAATAGGTTGAGCGGGAGAAGCAATGAGCAGTTCTTC
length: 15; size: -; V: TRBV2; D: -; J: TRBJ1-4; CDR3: CASNPQAGRNEKLFF; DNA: TGTGCCAGCAACCCACAAGCGGGCAGGAATGAAAAACTGTTTTTT
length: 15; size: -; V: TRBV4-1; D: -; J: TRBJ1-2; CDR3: CASSSKNRKTYGYTF; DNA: TGCGCCAGCAGCTCAAAGAACCGAAAGACCTATGGCTACACCTTC
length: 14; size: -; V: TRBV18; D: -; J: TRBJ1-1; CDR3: CASSPPAGFTEAFF; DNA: TGTGCCAGCTCACCACCGGCGGGGTTCACTGAAGCTTTCTTT
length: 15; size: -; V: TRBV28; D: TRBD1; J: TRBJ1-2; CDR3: CASSSPGQGPDGYTF; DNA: TGTGCCAGCAGTTCTCCGGGACAGGGGCCTGATGGCTACACCTTC
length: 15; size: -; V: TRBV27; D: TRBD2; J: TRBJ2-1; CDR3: CASSSPTSGRNEQFF; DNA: TGTGCCAGCAGTTCACCGACTAGCGGGAGGAATGAGCAGTTCTTC
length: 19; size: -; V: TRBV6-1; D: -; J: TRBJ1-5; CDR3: CASSEAGGGLPRANQPQHF; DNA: TGTGCCAGCAGTGAAGCGGGGGGGGGACTCCCGAGGGCCAATCAGCCCCAGCATTTT
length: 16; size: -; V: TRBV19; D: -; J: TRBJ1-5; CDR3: CASNIQRGGYNQPQHF; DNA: TGTGCCAGTAATATACAAAGGGGGGGCTACAATCAGCCCCAGCATTTT
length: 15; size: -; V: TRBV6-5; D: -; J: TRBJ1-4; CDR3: CASSYRATALEKLFF; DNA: TGTGCCAGCAGTTACCGTGCGACAGCCCTTGAAAAACTGTTTTTT
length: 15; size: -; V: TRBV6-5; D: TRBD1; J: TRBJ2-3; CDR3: CASSYSGTGGDTQYF; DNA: TGTGCCAGCAGTTACTCCGGGACAGGGGGAGATACGCAGTATTTT
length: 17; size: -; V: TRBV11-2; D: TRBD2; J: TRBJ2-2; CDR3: CASTDHLGLAGTGELFF; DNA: TGTGCCAGCACTGATCACCTAGGACTAGCGGGCACCGGGGAGCTGTTTTTT
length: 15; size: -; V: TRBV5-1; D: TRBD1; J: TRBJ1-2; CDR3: CASSATGDPNYGYTF; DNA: TGCGCCAGCAGCGCCACAGGGGACCCAAACTATGGCTACACCTTC
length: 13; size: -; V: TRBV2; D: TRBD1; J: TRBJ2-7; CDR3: CASAETGGYEQYF; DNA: TGTGCCAGCGCAGAGACAGGGGGCTACGAGCAGTACTTC
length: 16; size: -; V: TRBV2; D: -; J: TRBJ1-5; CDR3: CASALGGAESNQPQHF; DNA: TGTGCCAGCGCCCTAGGGGGAGCAGAAAGCAATCAGCCCCAGCATTTT